This TCR beta chain was captured in a study of shared clonotypes between healthy human individuals. Study-wide findings and caveats: Represented genetic and exposure-history diversity was restricted by having few donors. In the sorted subsets, rarefaction showed sequencing was incomplete despite large depth.

Repertoires were generated with immunoSEQ multiplex PCR, while TCRdb's copy carries only in-frame clones and drops some. The table has a few hundred thousand clones, approximately 70% seen once. In germline, CDR1 is KGHSH, CDR2 LQKENI. V lost 6 bases and J lost 2, with 9 bases in between. This CDR3 is 13 amino acids long. The authors divided CD4+ cells into CD45RA+ naive and CD45RA-negative memory subsets. This clone was found a few times. The antigen is unknown. The sample holds other DNA sequences that translate to the same CDR3. V gene TRBV18 combines with J gene TRBJ2-3; a weak D match, TRBD2 (6 bases). The specimen was memory CD4+ T cells sorted from blood. The subset: CD45RA-negative fraction. This TCR was recovered from a young man in good health. The CDR3, as DNA: TGTGCCAGCTCCCCGGGACTCACAGATACGCAGTATTTT. Residues: CASSPGLTDTQYF.